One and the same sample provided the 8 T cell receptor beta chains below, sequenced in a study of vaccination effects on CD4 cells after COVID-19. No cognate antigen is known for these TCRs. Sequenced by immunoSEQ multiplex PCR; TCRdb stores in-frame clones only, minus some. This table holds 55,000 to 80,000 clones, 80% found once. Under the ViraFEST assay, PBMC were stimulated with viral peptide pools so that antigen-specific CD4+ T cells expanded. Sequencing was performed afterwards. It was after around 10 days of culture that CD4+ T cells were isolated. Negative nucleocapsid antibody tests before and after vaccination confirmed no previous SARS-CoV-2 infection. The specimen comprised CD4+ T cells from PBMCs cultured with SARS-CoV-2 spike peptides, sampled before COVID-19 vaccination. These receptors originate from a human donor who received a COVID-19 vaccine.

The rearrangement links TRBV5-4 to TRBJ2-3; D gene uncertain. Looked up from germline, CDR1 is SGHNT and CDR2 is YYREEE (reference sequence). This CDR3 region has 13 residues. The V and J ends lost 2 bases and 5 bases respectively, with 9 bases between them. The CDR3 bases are TGTGCCAGCAGCTTTGTTAGTATAGATACGCAGTATTTT. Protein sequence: CASSFVSIDTQYF. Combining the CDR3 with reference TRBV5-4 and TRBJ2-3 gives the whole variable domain ETGVTQSPTHLIKTRGQQVTLRCSSQSGHNTVSWYQQALGQGPQFIFQYYREEENGRGNFPPRFSGLQFPNYSSELNVNALELDDSALYLCASSFVSIDTQYFGPGTRLTVL.

DNA of the CDR3: TGTGCCAGCAGCGTAATGTTAAGCGGGGGGGCCGTCGGGGAGCTGTTTTTT. It codes for CASSVMLSGGAVGELFF. V usage is TRBV9 and J usage is TRBJ2-2, with TRBD2 matching over 10 bases. Trimming removed 1 base from V and 7 bases from J; junction bases left unmatched: 10. CDR3 length: 17 residues. Germline V gives CDR1 SGDLS, CDR2 YYNGEE. The variable domain in full, completed from reference TRBV9 and TRBJ2-2, reads DSGVTQTPKHLITATGQRVTLRCSPRSGDLSVYWYQQSLDQGLQFLIQYYNGEERAKGNILERFSAQQFPDLHSELNLSSLELGDSALYFCASSVMLSGGAVGELFFGEGSRLTVL.

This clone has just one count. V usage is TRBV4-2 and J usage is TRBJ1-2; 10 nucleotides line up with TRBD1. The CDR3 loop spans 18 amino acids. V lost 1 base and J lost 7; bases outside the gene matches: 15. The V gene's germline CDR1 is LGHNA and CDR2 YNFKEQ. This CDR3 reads CASSQGELLRDRGFGYTF. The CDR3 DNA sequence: TGTGCCAGCAGCCAAGGAGAGTTGTTGCGGGACAGGGGATTTGGCTACACCTTC.

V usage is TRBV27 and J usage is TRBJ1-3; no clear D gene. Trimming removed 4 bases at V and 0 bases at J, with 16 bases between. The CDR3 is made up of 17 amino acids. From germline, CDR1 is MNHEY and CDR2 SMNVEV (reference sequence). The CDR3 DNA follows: TGTGCCAGCAGTTCCCCGGGAATGTTTCTCTCTGGAAACACCATATATTTT. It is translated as CASSSPGMFLSGNTIYF.

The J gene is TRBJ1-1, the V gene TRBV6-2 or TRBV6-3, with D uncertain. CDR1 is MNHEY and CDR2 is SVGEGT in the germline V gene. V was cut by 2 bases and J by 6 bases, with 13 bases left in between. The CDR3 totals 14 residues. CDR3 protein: CASSYPRNSPEAFF. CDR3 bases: TGTGCCAGCAGTTACCCGCGGAACAGCCCTGAAGCTTTCTTT.

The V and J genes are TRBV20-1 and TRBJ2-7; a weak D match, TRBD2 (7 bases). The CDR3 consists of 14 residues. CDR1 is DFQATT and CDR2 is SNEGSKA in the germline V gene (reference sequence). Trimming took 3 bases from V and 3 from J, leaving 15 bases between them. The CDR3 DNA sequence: TGCAGTGCTAGTAGGGGGGGAACCAGCTACGAGCAGTACGTC. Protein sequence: CSASRGGTSYEQYV.

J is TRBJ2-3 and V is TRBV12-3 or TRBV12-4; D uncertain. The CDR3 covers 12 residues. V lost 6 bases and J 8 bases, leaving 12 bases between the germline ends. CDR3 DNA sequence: TGTGCCAGCAGCGTACGACTTGGTACGCAGTATTTT. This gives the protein CASSVRLGTQYF.

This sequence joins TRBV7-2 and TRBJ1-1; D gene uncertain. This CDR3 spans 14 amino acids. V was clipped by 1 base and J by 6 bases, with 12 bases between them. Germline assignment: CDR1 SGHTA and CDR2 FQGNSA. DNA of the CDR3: TGTGCCAGCAGCTTAGATTCGCCTCGCCCTGAAGCTTTCTTT. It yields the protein CASSLDSPRPEAFF.